This passage covers 8 T cell receptor beta chains from one sample sequenced in a study of OX40 agonist ivuxolimab in advanced cancers. Profiling relied on immunoSEQ multiplex PCR, and the TCRdb table lists in-frame clones only, not all of them. Of around 64,000 clones listed, 90% to 95% are singletons. Material: CD4+ or CD8+ T cells sorted from blood, obtained in a trial of the OX40 agonist ivuxolimab. These receptors were taken from an adult with an advanced solid tumor such as melanoma, head and neck, liver or kidney cancer.

This chain connects TRBV30 to TRBJ1-1, with D hard to call. The CDR3 length is 13 residues. Germline V lookup: CDR1 GTSNPN, CDR2 SVGIG (reference sequence). V was shortened by 0 bases and J by 2 bases, with 7 bases between the two germline ends. The CDR3 bases are TGTGCCTGGAGTGTTACCGACAACACTGAAGCTTTCTTT. It specifies CAWSVTDNTEAFF.

This clone was observed a single time. This rearrangement joins TRBV11-2 to TRBJ2-2; 7 nucleotides line up with TRBD1. CDR1 is SGHAT and CDR2 is FQNNGV in the germline V gene. The CDR3 extends over 17 amino acids. The V segment lost 0 bases and the J segment 5 bases; nucleotides outside the gene matches: 9. The CDR3 DNA reads as TGTGCCAGCAGCTTAGAACTTGCAGGGGGTGAAACCGGGGAGCTGTTTTTT. Residues: CASSLELAGGETGELFF.

The rearrangement uses TRBV27 and TRBJ2-5; possibly TRBD1 or TRBD2 for D (5 bases each). The V gene lost 3 bases and the J gene lost 6 bases, with 11 bases spanning the gap. Germline V gene lookup returns CDR1 MNHEY and CDR2 SMNVEV (reference sequence). The CDR3 consists of 13 residues. The CDR3 sequence: CASSFGGGKTQYF. CDR3 coding DNA: TGTGCCAGCAGTTTTGGGGGTGGGAAGACCCAGTACTTC.

CDR3 bases: TGTGCCAGCAGTTTGGGGACAGGGTTCACTGAAGCTTTCTTT. This sequence encodes CASSLGTGFTEAFF. This sequence joins TRBV6-5 and TRBJ1-1; 9 nucleotides agree with TRBD1. Trimming took 4 bases from V and 4 from J; bases not matched to a gene: 4. The germline CDR1 and CDR2 sequences are MNHEY and SVGAGI. The CDR3 runs 14 residues.

This chain joins TRBV7-6 and TRBJ2-7; the D gene is possibly TRBD2 (5 bases). CDR3 length equals 12 residues. Germline values: CDR1 SGHVS, CDR2 FNYEAQ. Trimming took off 4 bases at V and 6 bases at J, with 10 bases between the two ends. The CDR3, as DNA: TGTGCCAGCAGCTCAGCGGCGGGCGAGCAGTACTTC. It codes for CASSSAAGEQYF.

The gene calls are TRBV7-2 and TRBJ1-4; D possibly corresponds to TRBD1 (5 bases). V lost 5 bases and J lost 8, with 21 bases in between. CDR3 length equals 16 residues. Per the germline V gene, CDR1 is SGHTA and CDR2 is FQGNSA. CDR3 in DNA: TGTGCCAGCAGCCTAATCATCGGGACGGGAGTAGAAAAACTGTTTTTT. Residues: CASSLIIGTGVEKLFF.

This chain links TRBV27 with TRBJ1-1; 9 bases match TRBD1. The trim removed 3 bases at V and 5 bases at J, leaving 4 bases unmatched. Germline V gene sequence: CDR1 MNHEY, CDR2 SMNVEV (reference sequence). The CDR3 is made up of 14 amino acids. Here the CDR3 DNA reads TGTGCCAGCAGTTTGGGACAGGGTTGGACTGAAGCTTTCTTT. Protein product: CASSLGQGWTEAFF.

CDR3 nucleotide sequence: TGTGCCAGCAGCTTAGTACACAGTGGAAACACCATATATTTT. Its translation: CASSLVHSGNTIYF. The V gene is TRBV7-8, the J gene TRBJ1-3; D not resolved. CDR3 length: 14 amino acids. The V end was cut by 1 base, the J end by 3 bases, with 7 bases between. Germline CDR1 and CDR2: SGHVS and FQNEAQ.